Shown below are 20 T cell receptor beta chains from a single sample sequenced in a study of blood T cell repertoires in COVID-19. Generated by immunoSEQ multiplex PCR, the TCRdb table keeps only in-frame clones and is missing some. Among tens of thousands of clones, roughly 90% were seen once, and the ten largest hold roughly 13%. Source material: peripheral blood. These receptors originate from a man in his 70s with active or convalescent COVID-19.

This clone was picked up one time. The chain combines TRBV11-2 with TRBJ2-3; TRBD2 matches at 9 bases. V trimming: 3 bases; J trimming: 1 base; junction bases outside the gene matches: 8. CDR3 length equals 17 residues. Germline V gives CDR1 SGHAT, CDR2 FQNNGV. The CDR3 region is CASSLSHVAGGTDTQYF. The DNA of the CDR3 is TGTGCCAGCAGCTTGAGTCACGTAGCGGGAGGCACAGATACGCAGTATTTT.

The DNA for the CDR3 is TGTGCCAGCAGCCATAGACAGAACTATCAGCCCCAGCATTTT. It encodes CASSHRQNYQPQHF. This chain uses TRBV6-2 or TRBV6-3 with TRBJ1-5; tentatively, D is TRBD1 (5 bases). The CDR3 spans 14 residues. Per the germline V gene, CDR1 is MNHEY and CDR2 is SVGEGT. Trimming took 6 bases from V and 5 from J, leaving 14 bases between them.

The chain links TRBV9 to TRBJ1-2; D unclear. Germline CDR1 SGDLS, CDR2 YYNGEE. The CDR3 runs 14 residues. Trimming cost V 0 bases and J 6 bases, with 12 bases left between them. In DNA form, the CDR3 reads TGTGCCAGCAGCGTAGCGGTTAGGAGGGATGGCTACACCTTC. Translated: CASSVAVRRDGYTF. Full variable domain (outside the CDR3, taken from reference TRBV9 and TRBJ1-2): DSGVTQTPKHLITATGQRVTLRCSPRSGDLSVYWYQQSLDQGLQFLIQYYNGEERAKGNILERFSAQQFPDLHSELNLSSLELGDSALYFCASSVAVRRDGYTFGSGTRLTVV.

The V call is TRBV7-2, the J call TRBJ1-2; possibly TRBD1 for D (6 bases). V was clipped by 3 bases and J by 5 bases, with 10 bases between them. The CDR3 is 13 residues long. CDR1 and CDR2 from the germline V gene are SGHTA and FQGNSA. For the CDR3, the DNA is TGTGCCAGCAGCTTCCAGACAGGTTATGGCTACACCTTC. Translation gives CASSFQTGYGYTF.

The chain employs TRBV7-2 and TRBJ2-3; possible D gene TRBD2, 6 bases. Per the germline V gene, CDR1 is SGHTA and CDR2 is FQGNSA. Trimming stripped 10 bases from V and 6 bases from J, with 17 bases between. This CDR3 comprises 13 residues. The CDR3 DNA sequence: TGTGCCAAACTTGTGGCTGGGGGGGATACGCAGTATTTT. Translation: CAKLVAGGDTQYF.

This chain joins TRBV15 and TRBJ1-1; D call uncertain. This CDR3 contains 15 residues. The ends were cut back, 1 base at V and 8 bases at J, with 17 bases in the middle. From germline, CDR1 is LNHNV and CDR2 YYDKDF (reference sequence). DNA of the CDR3: TGTGCCACCAGCAGAGTGGCCAGTCCTCCCGGGGAAGCTTTCTTT. Translation gives CATSRVASPPGEAFF.

The CDR3 region is CASSTRGATNEKLFF. The CDR3 nucleotides read TGTGCCAGCAGCACCCGGGGAGCAACTAATGAAAAACTGTTTTTT. The chain is built from TRBV9 and TRBJ1-4; D gene unclear. The CDR3 sequence is 15 residues long. Germline V gene data show CDR1 as SGDLS and CDR2 as YYNGEE. Trimming pared 4 bases from V and 0 bases from J, leaving 10 bases between.

The V and J genes are TRBV7-3 and TRBJ2-1; 14 bases fit TRBD2. Germline CDR1 reads SGHTA; CDR2 reads FQGTGA. The junction had 1 base not matched to a gene; V was cut back by 4 bases and J by 8 bases. The CDR3 length is 14 residues. CDR3 nucleotide sequence: TGTGCCAGCAGCTCGACTAGCGGGAGGGATGAGCAGTTCTTC. This sequence encodes CASSSTSGRDEQFF.

This clone occurred once. CDR3 protein: CASSFPSEGVAGKGNEQFF. The CDR3 DNA reads TGTGCCAGCAGTTTCCCCTCCGAGGGTGTAGCGGGAAAGGGAAATGAGCAGTTCTTC. J is TRBJ2-1 and V is TRBV6-2 or TRBV6-3; 8 bases align to TRBD2. V shed 4 bases and J 7 bases; nucleotides not matched to a gene: 21. The CDR3 spans 19 residues. Germline lookup yields CDR1 MNHEY and CDR2 SVGEGT.

The chain has TRBV27 and TRBJ2-2; possible D gene TRBD2, 6 bases. Germline lookup yields CDR1 MNHEY and CDR2 SMNVEV (reference sequence). This CDR3 is 14 amino acids long. The V end was cut by 1 base, the J end by 7 bases, with 10 bases between. CDR3 in DNA: TGTGCCAGCAGTTTATGGGGAGGCAACGGGGAGCTGTTTTTT. Translation gives CASSLWGGNGELFF.

The chain is built from TRBV7-9 and TRBJ1-6; the D gene is possibly TRBD1 (5 bases). The CDR3 extends over 14 amino acids. The germline V and J ends were trimmed by 5 bases and 9 bases, with 14 bases remaining between them. Germline V lookup: CDR1 SEHNR, CDR2 FQNEAQ (reference sequence). CDR3 residues: CASSRGDNGSPLHF. CDR3 in DNA: TGTGCCAGCAGCCGGGGGGATAACGGTTCACCCCTCCACTTT.

This chain uses TRBV18 with TRBJ2-1, with TRBD2 identical over 8 bases. Germline V CDR1 and CDR2: KGHSH, LQKENI. CDR3 length: 14 residues. V shed 2 bases and J 8 bases; nucleotides not matched to a gene: 5. The CDR3 is CASSPGLARDEQFF. In nucleotides, the CDR3 is TGTGCCAGCTCACCAGGACTAGCTCGTGATGAGCAGTTCTTC.

The chain employs TRBV5-6 and TRBJ1-4; a possible D gene is TRBD1 (5 bases). Germline loops: CDR1 SGHDT, CDR2 YYEEEE. There are 17 residues in the CDR3. The V end lost 3 bases, the J end lost 0 bases, and 15 bases lay between the germline ends. CDR3 in amino acids: CASSWGVQLATNEKLFF. The DNA of the CDR3 is TGTGCCAGCAGCTGGGGGGTGCAACTTGCAACTAATGAAAAACTGTTTTTT.

The J gene is TRBJ2-3, the V gene TRBV6-2 or TRBV6-3, with TRBD2 identical over 7 bases. In germline, CDR1 is MNHEY, CDR2 SVGEGT. Germline trimming cut 7 bases from V and 4 bases from J; bases unmatched to any gene: 11. The CDR3 extends over 15 amino acids. The CDR3 region has the DNA TGTGCCAGCATCCCCAAAGCGGGAAGCGCAGATACGCAGTATTTT. It codes for CASIPKAGSADTQYF.

The chain links TRBV5-4 to TRBJ2-7; TRBD2 matches 9 bases. This CDR3 comprises 15 residues. With V trimmed by 2 bases and J by 0 bases, 3 bases remained unmatched. Per the germline V gene, CDR1 is SGHNT and CDR2 is YYREEE (reference sequence). In nucleotides, the CDR3 is TGTGCCAGCAGCTTCGATAGCGGGAGCTCCTACGAGCAGTACTTC. Residues: CASSFDSGSSYEQYF.

The CDR3 loop is CASSQPDRSNEKLFF. CDR3 coding DNA: TGTGCCAGCAGCCAACCTGACAGGTCTAATGAAAAACTGTTTTTT. The genes are TRBV4-2 and TRBJ1-4; tentative D call: TRBD1 (6 bases). Trimming pared 2 bases from V and 3 bases from J, leaving 10 bases between. The CDR3 is 15 residues long. Germline values: CDR1 LGHNA, CDR2 YNFKEQ.

This chain connects TRBV6-2 or TRBV6-3 to TRBJ1-5; D gene unclear. The CDR3 runs to 13 residues. In germline, CDR1 is MNHEY, CDR2 SVGEGT. V dropped 2 bases and J dropped 7 bases, with 9 bases sitting between them. CDR3 DNA sequence: TGTGCCAGCAGTTACGTGCCAAGCCAGCCCCAGCATTTT. It encodes CASSYVPSQPQHF.

The chain uses TRBV2 and TRBJ1-2; D uncertain. The CDR3 loop spans 14 amino acids. Germline loops: CDR1 SNHLY, CDR2 FYNNEI. Trimming stripped 0 bases from V and 3 bases from J, with 8 bases between. CDR3 protein: CASSEAAGHYGYTF. For the CDR3, the DNA is TGTGCCAGCAGTGAAGCGGCAGGCCACTATGGCTACACCTTC.

The chain has TRBV9 and TRBJ2-5; 8 nucleotides line up with TRBD2. CDR3 length: 18 residues. The germline gives CDR1 SGDLS, CDR2 YYNGEE. The V segment lost 4 bases and the J segment 5 bases; nucleotides outside the gene matches: 19. The CDR3 spells CASSSPRGGKGGAETQYF. The CDR3 DNA is TGTGCCAGCAGCTCCCCCCGGGGGGGGAAGGGGGGAGCGGAGACCCAGTACTTC.

The rearrangement joins TRBV7-9 to TRBJ1-1, with TRBD1 identical over 7 bases. Per the germline V gene, CDR1 is SEHNR and CDR2 is FQNEAQ (reference sequence). The CDR3 is 13 amino acids. J lost 8 bases, V lost 6 bases, and 9 bases had no gene match. The CDR3 coding sequence is TGTGCCAGCAGGCACGTGGGGACAGAAGAAGCTTTCTTT. Encoded protein: CASRHVGTEEAFF.